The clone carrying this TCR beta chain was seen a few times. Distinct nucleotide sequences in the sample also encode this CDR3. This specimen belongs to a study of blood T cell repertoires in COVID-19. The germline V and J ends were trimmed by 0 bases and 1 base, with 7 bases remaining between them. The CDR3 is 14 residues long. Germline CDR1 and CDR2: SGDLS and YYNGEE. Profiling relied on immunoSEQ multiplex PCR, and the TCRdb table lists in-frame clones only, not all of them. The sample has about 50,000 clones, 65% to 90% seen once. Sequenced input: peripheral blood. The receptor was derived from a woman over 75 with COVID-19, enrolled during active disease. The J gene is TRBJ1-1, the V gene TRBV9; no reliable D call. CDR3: CASSVVTGNTEAFF. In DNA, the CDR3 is TGTGCCAGCAGCGTAGTGACGGGGAACACTGAAGCTTTCTTT.